The 12 T cell receptor beta chains listed next were all sequenced from one sample in a study of shared clonotypes between healthy human individuals. Using immunoSEQ multiplex PCR, the repertoire was profiled, and TCRdb retains in-frame clones only, with some absent. The sample contains about 2.4 million clones, roughly 93% of which appear only once. Input material: naive CD4+ T cells from PBMCs. Subset meaning: CD45RA+ positively selected. These receptors were obtained from a man aged 18 to 29 in good health. Some clones in this sample may be carry-over from other donors' samples.

This rearrangement joins TRBV15 to TRBJ1-2; 8 bases match TRBD1. V was clipped by 0 bases and J by 0 bases; unmatched bases: 6. The CDR3 is made up of 17 amino acids. Germline loops: CDR1 LNHNV, CDR2 YYDKDF (reference sequence). CDR3 amino acids: CATSRDKGTGPNYGYTF. CDR3 in DNA: TGTGCCACCAGCAGAGATAAGGGGACAGGACCTAACTATGGCTACACCTTC.

The rearrangement links TRBV5-4 to TRBJ2-2; 8 nucleotides agree with TRBD1. CDR1 and CDR2 (germline): SGHNT, YYREEE (reference sequence). The ends lost 6 bases at V and 4 bases at J; junction bases unmatched: 8. The CDR3 is 15 amino acids. This CDR3 reads CASTQGALPTGELFF. In nucleotides, the CDR3 is TGTGCCAGCACCCAGGGGGCCCTACCCACCGGGGAGCTGTTTTTT.

The chain links TRBV7-2 to TRBJ1-5, with D possibly TRBD1 on 5 matching bases. This CDR3 spans 15 amino acids. Germline CDR1 SGHTA, CDR2 FQGNSA. Trimming removed 1 base from V and 7 bases from J, with 14 bases in between. This CDR3 is CASSLDRGRGQPQHF. For the CDR3, the DNA is TGTGCCAGCAGCTTAGATAGGGGTAGAGGCCAGCCCCAGCATTTT. Using reference TRBV7-2 and TRBJ1-5 for the parts outside the CDR3, the full variable domain is GAGVSQSPSNKVTEKGKDVELRCDPISGHTALYWYRQSLGQGLEFLIYFQGNSAPDKSGLPSDRFSAERTGGSVSTLTIQRTQQEDSAVYLCASSLDRGRGQPQHFGDGTRLSIL.

The J gene is TRBJ1-5, the V gene TRBV28, with 7 bases identical to TRBD1. Germline values: CDR1 MDHEN, CDR2 SYDVKM. J was trimmed by 4 bases and V by 5 bases; bases with no gene match: 11. The CDR3 has 16 residues. As DNA, the CDR3 is TGTGCCAGCAGTGGACAGGTGGGGACCATTAATCAGCCCCAGCATTTT. Protein product: CASSGQVGTINQPQHF.

As for this clone: Other DNA sequences in this sample translate to the same CDR3. The chain links TRBV7-2 to TRBJ2-1, with D perhaps matching TRBD2 (5 bases). Deletions cut 1 base from V and 1 base from J, with 8 bases between. The CDR3 is made up of 15 amino acids. CDR1 is SGHTA, CDR2 FQGNSA, per germline. In nucleotides, the CDR3 is TGTGCCAGCAGCTTAGATCGGGATTCCTACAATGAGCAGTTCTTC. Translation: CASSLDRDSYNEQFF.

In the case of this clone: The sample has other DNA sequences that encode this CDR3 too. The chain couples TRBV2 to TRBJ2-2; no clear D. V was trimmed by 6 bases and J by 4 bases, leaving 3 bases between them. CDR1 is SNHLY, CDR2 FYNNEI, per germline. The CDR3 runs to 11 residues. The CDR3 region has the DNA TGTGCCAGCAGAGGCACCGGGGAGCTGTTTTTT. Its protein product is CASRGTGELFF.

In its sample, this clone was seen once. The chain is built from TRBV30 and TRBJ2-7; D is perhaps TRBD1 or TRBD2 (5 bases each). This CDR3 has 14 amino acids. Deletions cut 3 bases from V and 9 bases from J, with 21 bases between. Germline CDR1 is GTSNPN and CDR2 is SVGIG (reference sequence). In DNA, the CDR3 is TGTGCCTGGAGGGAACCCGGGACCTCCAATTGGCAGTACTTC. Its protein is CAWREPGTSNWQYF.

The chain combines TRBV7-9 with TRBJ2-3; D is unclear. Germline CDR1 SEHNR, CDR2 FQNEAQ (reference sequence). V lost 5 bases, J lost 5 bases, and 5 bases lay in between. This CDR3 spans 11 amino acids. CDR3 coding DNA: TGTGCCAGCAGCCAATTAGATACGCAGTATTTT. As protein: CASSQLDTQYF.

V and J are TRBV28 and TRBJ2-3; D unclear. Trimming shortened V by 7 bases and J by 2 bases, and 10 bases separated the two germline ends. The CDR3 runs 13 residues. Looked up from germline, CDR1 is MDHEN and CDR2 is SYDVKM. The CDR3 DNA follows: TGTGCCAGCAACGGCTATCTCACAGATACGCAGTATTTT. Protein sequence: CASNGYLTDTQYF.

This rearrangement joins TRBV29-1 to TRBJ1-4; D ambiguous. The germline gives CDR1 SQVTM, CDR2 ANQGSEA. V was shortened by 3 bases and J by 8 bases, with 13 bases between the two germline ends. The CDR3 consists of 13 residues. This CDR3 is CSVEVRGKEKLFF. CDR3 DNA: TGCAGCGTTGAGGTACGGGGTAAAGAAAAACTGTTTTTT.

J is TRBJ2-1 and V is TRBV19; 11 bases align to TRBD2. This CDR3 region has 19 residues. J lost 0 bases, V lost 0 bases, and 7 bases had no gene match. The germline gives CDR1 LNHDA, CDR2 SQIVND (reference sequence). The CDR3 loop reads CASSIDLTSGIRSYNEQFF. The CDR3 bases are TGTGCCAGTAGTATAGACCTGACTAGCGGGATCCGCTCCTACAATGAGCAGTTCTTC.

This clone was detected once. The V and J genes are TRBV4-2 and TRBJ2-2, with TRBD2 matching 10 bases. V trimming: 2 bases; J trimming: 5 bases; junction bases outside the gene matches: 5. This CDR3 contains 16 residues. Germline loops: CDR1 LGHNA, CDR2 YNFKEQ. The CDR3 DNA is TGTGCCAGCAGCCAATTAACAGCGGGAGGGACCGGGGAGCTGTTTTTT. Translated: CASSQLTAGGTGELFF.